This passage covers 14 T cell receptor beta chains from one sample sequenced in a study of cytomegalovirus exposure and HLA in healthy donors. PCR involved 60 Vbeta and 13 Jbeta primers. Some clones are missing from TCRdb's copy, which holds only in-frame ones; the method was immunoSEQ multiplex PCR. The data contain 110,000 to 150,000 clones, approximately 68% of them seen just once; the ten biggest clones take up roughly 2%. Sequencing was done on a sample of PBMCs. The origin of the receptors is a man aged 40-50 years in good health and CMV-seronegative.

This clone was seen only a few times. The CDR3 DNA sequence: TGCGCCAGCAGCTTAAACAGGGATGAAAAACTGTTTTTT. Its translation: CASSLNRDEKLFF. V and J are TRBV5-1 and TRBJ1-4, with D maybe TRBD1 (6 bases). Germline CDR1 reads SGHRS; CDR2 reads YFSETQ. The CDR3 length is 13 residues. V was clipped by 2 bases and J by 6 bases, with 8 bases between them. Full variable domain (outside the CDR3, taken from reference TRBV5-1 and TRBJ1-4): KAGVTQTPRYLIKTRGQQVTLSCSPISGHRSVSWYQQTPGQGLQFLFEYFSETQRNKGNFPGRFSGRQFSNSRSEMNVSTLELGDSALYLCASSLNRDEKLFFGSGTQLSVL.

J is TRBJ2-7 and V is TRBV9, with D perhaps TRBD1 (5 bases). V was trimmed by 3 bases and J by 4 bases, leaving 11 bases between them. Germline CDR1 and CDR2: SGDLS and YYNGEE. This CDR3 has 13 amino acids. The DNA of the CDR3 is TGTGCCAGCAGCGGGACAAACCGATACGAGCAGTACTTC. Translating gives CASSGTNRYEQYF. Full variable domain (outside the CDR3, taken from reference TRBV9 and TRBJ2-7): DSGVTQTPKHLITATGQRVTLRCSPRSGDLSVYWYQQSLDQGLQFLIQYYNGEERAKGNILERFSAQQFPDLHSELNLSSLELGDSALYFCASSGTNRYEQYFGPGTRLTVT.

This clone was detected only a few times. The chain employs TRBV5-1 and TRBJ2-6, with 8 positions matching TRBD1. Germline CDR1 SGHRS, CDR2 YFSETQ. Trimming took 0 bases from V and 3 from J; bases not matched to a gene: 5. The CDR3 has 17 amino acids. Written as DNA, the CDR3 is TGCGCCAGCAGCTTGGAGGGCAGGGGGCTTGGGGCCAACGTCCTGACTTTC. Its protein product is CASSLEGRGLGANVLTF.

V is TRBV11-2 and J is TRBJ2-4; 7 bases match TRBD1. The ends lost 7 bases at V and 6 bases at J; junction bases unmatched: 9. The CDR3 is 14 residues long. CDR1 is SGHAT and CDR2 is FQNNGV in the germline V gene. The CDR3 DNA reads TGTGCCAGCAACCCGACCCGACAGGGAAACATTCAGTACTTC. This translates into CASNPTRQGNIQYF.

The chain is built from TRBV6-1 and TRBJ1-2, with D unresolved. The germline V gene has CDR1 MNHNS and CDR2 SASEGT. This CDR3 spans 13 amino acids. Trimming pared 1 base from V and 4 bases from J, leaving 7 bases between. CDR3 in DNA: TGTGCCAGCAGTGAAGGAGGCCCCTATGGCTACACCTTC. Its protein product is CASSEGGPYGYTF.

J is TRBJ2-1 and V is TRBV7-8; 7 bases are a match to TRBD2. The CDR3 sequence is 16 residues long. CDR1 and CDR2 from the germline V gene are SGHVS and FQNEAQ. J lost 2 bases, V lost 5 bases, and 9 bases had no gene match. The DNA of the CDR3 is TGTGCCAGCAGCCCCCAGTGGGGGGGGACCTACAATGAGCAGTTCTTC. Its protein product is CASSPQWGGTYNEQFF.

This clone turned up a few times. The V call is TRBV30, the J call TRBJ1-4, with a weak D call TRBD1 (6 bases). V was trimmed by 0 bases and J by 3 bases, leaving 11 bases between them. The length of the CDR3 is 15 residues. CDR1 and CDR2 (germline): GTSNPN, SVGIG (reference sequence). The CDR3 DNA reads TGTGCCTGGAGTGTCGGGACAATTGCTAATGAAAAACTGTTTTTT. This gives the protein CAWSVGTIANEKLFF.

The sample holds one count of this clone. This rearrangement joins TRBV4-1 to TRBJ1-1; tentative D call: TRBD1 (5 bases). Germline CDR1 is MGHRA and CDR2 is YSYEKL. The V end was cut by 3 bases, the J end by 1 base, with 12 bases between. This CDR3 spans 15 amino acids. CDR3 bases: TGCGCCAGCAGCCAGGGGGGGGGAGGGAACACTGAAGCTTTCTTT. This codes for CASSQGGGGNTEAFF.

The chain links TRBV5-1 to TRBJ2-6; a possible D gene is TRBD1 (5 bases). The CDR3 has 15 amino acids. Germline CDR1 SGHRS, CDR2 YFSETQ. Between the trimmed V and J ends, which lost 0 bases and 4 bases, there was a span of 8 bases. CDR3 bases: TGCGCCAGCAGCTTGGGGGGCGGCGGGGCCAACGTCCTGACTTTC. Encoded protein: CASSLGGGGANVLTF.

This chain joins TRBV9 and TRBJ1-1; 9 bases match TRBD1. The CDR3 has 16 amino acids. Germline V gene data show CDR1 as SGDLS and CDR2 as YYNGEE. V dropped 0 bases and J dropped 0; count of bases not matched to a gene: 3. In DNA form, the CDR3 reads TGTGCCAGCAGCGTAGGGACAGGGGCAATGAACACTGAAGCTTTCTTT. Protein: CASSVGTGAMNTEAFF.

This clone was counted between two and nine times. The chain joins TRBV5-1 to TRBJ2-3; perhaps TRBD1 as D (5 bases). Germline V gene lookup returns CDR1 SGHRS and CDR2 YFSETQ. V was cut by 0 bases and J by 0 bases, with 11 bases left in between. The CDR3 contains 16 residues. For the CDR3, the DNA is TGCGCCAGCAGCTTGGTGGCAGGGATAAGCACAGATACGCAGTATTTT. Translation gives CASSLVAGISTDTQYF.

The chain joins TRBV5-5 to TRBJ2-7; 9 bases are a match to TRBD2. Looked up from germline, CDR1 is SGHKS and CDR2 is YYEKEE (reference sequence). The V and J ends lost 1 base and 0 bases, in that order; junction bases with no gene match: 17. CDR3 length: 20 amino acids. DNA of the CDR3: TGTGCCAGCAGCTTGTCGGGGGGGCTAGCGGGGCTAAAGATCTCCTACGAGCAGTACTTC. Protein sequence: CASSLSGGLAGLKISYEQYF.

This clone turned up a few times. The chain has TRBV27 and TRBJ1-5; no reliable D call. The CDR3 contains 14 residues. Germline loops: CDR1 MNHEY, CDR2 SMNVEV (reference sequence). Between the trimmed V and J ends, which lost 6 bases and 6 bases, there was a span of 15 bases. Written as DNA, the CDR3 is TGTGCCAGCAGCAGTTGGATGGAGGGTCAGCCCCAGCATTTT. Protein: CASSSWMEGQPQHF.

This clone has more than one count but fewer than ten. The V call is TRBV18, the J call TRBJ1-3; D may be TRBD1 (5 bases). Trimming left V 3 bases short and J 0 bases short, with 6 bases between. The CDR3 sequence is 14 residues long. Germline-derived CDR1 and CDR2 are KGHSH and LQKENI. The CDR3 reads CASSPTDSGNTIYF. The CDR3 DNA follows: TGTGCCAGCTCACCGACAGACTCTGGAAACACCATATATTTT.